Listed below are T cell receptor beta chains from one sample, sequenced in a study of blood T cell repertoires in COVID-19. Using immunoSEQ multiplex PCR, the repertoire was profiled, and TCRdb retains in-frame clones only, with some absent. The sample records fewer than 180,000 clones, just over 85% being singletons. The sample consisted of peripheral blood. These receptors all stem from a man aged 65-85 years with acute or convalescent COVID-19. Both conserved end residues are part of each CDR3. The D gene is left open where the match is weak. Clone size is stated in some rows and not others, as once, few, many or a class when expanded.

D: .
size: .
J: TRBJ2-3
V: TRBV2
DNA: TGTGCCAGCAGTGAATTTAGGTCAGGGGATACGCAGTATTTT
CDR3: CASSEFRSGDTQYF

D: .
size: .
J: TRBJ1-2
V: TRBV29-1
DNA: TGCAGCGCCTTTGGGGGCGGCTACACCTTC
CDR3: CSAFGGGYTF

D: TRBD2
size: .
J: TRBJ2-2
V: TRBV5-5
DNA: TGTGCCAGCAGCCGGACTAGCGGGAGCGGCACCGGGGAGCTGTTTTTT
CDR3: CASSRTSGSGTGELFF

D: .
size: .
J: TRBJ1-1
V: TRBV11-1
DNA: TGTGCCAGCAGCTTAGCGCGGGGGGCGCGGGACAACACTGAAGCTTTCTTT
CDR3: CASSLARGARDNTEAFF

D: .
size: .
J: TRBJ2-1
V: TRBV28
DNA: TGTGCCAGCAAGGAGGGCCCCACCAATGAGCAGTTCTTC
CDR3: CASKEGPTNEQFF

D: TRBD1
size: many
J: TRBJ1-5
V: TRBV19
DNA: TGTGCCAGTAGGACAGGGGATGGCGGCAATCAGCCCCAGCATTTT
CDR3: CASRTGDGGNQPQHF

D: TRBD2
size: .
J: TRBJ2-1
V: TRBV27
DNA: TGTGCCAGCAGTTTTAGCGGGAGGACCTACAATGAGCAGTTCTTC
CDR3: CASSFSGRTYNEQFF

D: .
size: .
J: TRBJ2-1
V: TRBV7-9
DNA: TGTGCCAGCAGCTTAGTCGGCAATGAGCAGTTCTTC
CDR3: CASSLVGNEQFF

D: .
size: once
J: TRBJ2-5
V: TRBV18
DNA: TGTGCCAGCTCCCCGAGCGAGACCCAGTACTTC
CDR3: CASSPSETQYF

D: TRBD1
size: .
J: TRBJ1-6
V: TRBV10-1
DNA: TGCGCCAGCAGTGAGTCGTCGGAGGAACAGGGGGTAAGCTCCTATAATTCACCCCTCCACTTT
CDR3: CASSESSEEQGVSSYNSPLHF

D: .
size: .
J: TRBJ2-1
V: TRBV4-2
DNA: TGTGCCAGCAGCCAAGAAGGGCGGGTGTTTTCCTACAATGAGCAGTTCTTC
CDR3: CASSQEGRVFSYNEQFF

D: .
size: .
J: TRBJ1-3
V: TRBV28
DNA: TGTGCCAGCAGAGTGGGGGGTTCTGGAAACACCATATATTTT
CDR3: CASRVGGSGNTIYF

D: .
size: .
J: TRBJ1-1
V: TRBV10-1
DNA: TGCGCCAGCAGTGAGGTCAACAAGATGAACACTGAAGCTTTCTTT
CDR3: CASSEVNKMNTEAFF

D: TRBD1
size: .
J: TRBJ1-2
V: TRBV28
DNA: TGTGCCAGCAGTTTATCCGGACAGGGGGCGGCTAGGGGCTACACCTTC
CDR3: CASSLSGQGAARGYTF

D: .
size: .
J: TRBJ2-1
V: TRBV9
DNA: TGTGCCAGCAGCGTAGATAGCGGCAGTATTTACAATGAGCAGTTCTTC
CDR3: CASSVDSGSIYNEQFF

D: TRBD1
size: .
J: TRBJ2-1
V: TRBV2
DNA: TGTGCCAGCAGTTCTTCTACCGGGACAGTTAGATACAATGAGCAGTTCTTC
CDR3: CASSSSTGTVRYNEQFF

D: .
size: .
J: TRBJ2-5
V: TRBV11-3
DNA: TGTGCCAGCAGCTTAGCGGGGGGCGCGGCGGAGACCCAGTACTTC
CDR3: CASSLAGGAAETQYF

D: .
size: few
J: TRBJ1-5
V: TRBV9
DNA: TGTGCCAGCAGCCCCACAGGCAACAATCAGCCCCAGCATTTT
CDR3: CASSPTGNNQPQHF

D: TRBD2
size: .
J: TRBJ2-7
V: TRBV10-2
DNA: TGCGCCAGCAGTGACCGGGCGGGAGTGGTCGAGCAGTACTTC
CDR3: CASSDRAGVVEQYF

D: .
size: .
J: TRBJ1-4
V: TRBV28
DNA: TGTGCCAGCAGTTTACTAGGGACATCGGAAAAACTGTTTTTT
CDR3: CASSLLGTSEKLFF

D: TRBD1
size: .
J: TRBJ2-7
V: TRBV6-6
DNA: TGTGCCAGCAGTTACCCGGACAGGGGCCCCACCGAGCAGTACTTC
CDR3: CASSYPDRGPTEQYF

D: .
size: few
J: TRBJ2-5
V: TRBV6-5
DNA: TGTGCCAGCAGTTACTACAGTCAAGAGACCCAGTACTTC
CDR3: CASSYYSQETQYF

D: .
size: .
J: TRBJ1-4
V: TRBV6-2/TRBV6-3
DNA: TGTGCCAGCAGTTCGGACGTCACAGGAATCTTCAGTGCCCCACTGTTTTTT
CDR3: CASSSDVTGIFSAPLFF

D: TRBD1
size: .
J: TRBJ1-5
V: TRBV2
DNA: TGTGCCAGCAGGAGGCAGGGGGCGAGCAATCAGCCCCAGCATTTT
CDR3: CASRRQGASNQPQHF

D: TRBD1
size: .
J: TRBJ1-6
V: TRBV3-1/TRBV3-2
DNA: TGTGCCAGCAGCCAAGATCTGGAGGACAGGGGGGTCAGGTTGGATAATTCACCCCTCCACTTT
CDR3: CASSQDLEDRGVRLDNSPLHF

D: TRBD2
size: .
J: TRBJ2-1
V: TRBV5-4
DNA: TGTGCCAGCAGCTTGGTCGGGAGGGCCGGGGGGGAGCAGTTCTTC
CDR3: CASSLVGRAGGEQFF

D: .
size: .
J: TRBJ2-3
V: TRBV5-1
DNA: TGCGCCAGCAGCAGCGGACCTAACACAGATACGCAGTATTTT
CDR3: CASSSGPNTDTQYF